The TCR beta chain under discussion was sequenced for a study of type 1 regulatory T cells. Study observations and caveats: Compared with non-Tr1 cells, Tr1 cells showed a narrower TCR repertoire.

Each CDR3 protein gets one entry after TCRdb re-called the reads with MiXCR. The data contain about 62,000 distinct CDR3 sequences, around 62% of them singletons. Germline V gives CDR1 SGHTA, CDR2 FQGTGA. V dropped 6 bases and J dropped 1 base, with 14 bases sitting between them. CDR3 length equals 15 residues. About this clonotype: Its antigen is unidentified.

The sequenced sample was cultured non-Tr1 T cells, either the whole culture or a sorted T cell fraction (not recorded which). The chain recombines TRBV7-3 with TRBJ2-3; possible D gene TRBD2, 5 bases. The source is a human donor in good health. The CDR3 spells CASSGSGIGTDTQYF. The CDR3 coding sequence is TGTGCCAGCAGTGGATCGGGGATAGGCACAGATACGCAGTATTTT.